This T cell receptor beta chain emerged from a study of blood T cell repertoires in COVID-19. Background on the study: Acute and convalescent COVID-19 specimens originated in the United States, Italy and Spain. PBMCs, B-cell-depleted T cells, or T cells were the source of the cDNA or gDNA that made up the material.

Trimming removed 1 base from V and 4 bases from J, with 15 bases in between. The CDR3 consists of 16 residues. Germline loops: CDR1 LGHNA, CDR2 YNFKEQ. In the source study's methods: Amplification from reference gene primers served as the basis for estimated nucleated cell counts. Method: immunoSEQ multiplex PCR; TCRdb's copy keeps in-frame clones and lacks some. That table furnishes V, J and clone size, whereas the DNA furnished D and trimming. This sample carries about 39,000 clones, approximately 80% of them seen once, and the ten largest clones take under 9.5%. The sample was peripheral blood. The V call is TRBV4-2, the J call TRBJ2-3; D ambiguous. This TCR was recovered from a man between 65 and 85 years old with active or convalescent COVID-19. The CDR3 DNA is TGTGCCAGCAGCCAAGGTAATAGCCCATTTGCAGATACGCAGTATTTT. It yields the protein CASSQGNSPFADTQYF.